These T cell receptor beta chains were read from a single sample in a study of blood T cell repertoires in COVID-19. Clones were read by immunoSEQ multiplex PCR, and TCRdb kept only the in-frame ones, dropping some. The sample lists 150,000 to 200,000 clones; 76% were seen once. Sequencing was done on a sample of PBMCs or T cells enriched from blood (not recorded which). These receptors came from a woman between 45 and 65 years old with acute COVID-19. Both conserved end residues are part of each CDR3. Fields, in order: J gene, V gene, CDR3 protein.

TRBJ1-5	TRBV2	CASSQGAEVVTQHF
TRBJ2-1	TRBV27	CASSPQDSHNEQFF
TRBJ2-3	TRBV29-1	CSVEAGTSTDTQYF
TRBJ2-1	TRBV5-8	CASSPMTSPGQFF
TRBJ1-5	TRBV28	CASHLVGQPQHF
TRBJ2-3	TRBV4-2	CASSQDTGLARPSQYF
TRBJ2-1	TRBV6-6	CASSVSGGQYNEQFF
TRBJ2-3	TRBV13	CASSPGRWGLAAPLSTDTQYF
TRBJ1-4	TRBV7-9	CASSLGQGGDEKLFF
TRBJ1-2	TRBV24-1	CATSQTGVRGYTF
TRBJ2-1	TRBV5-1	CASSRQQSDRGGEQFF
TRBJ1-6	TRBV5-5	CASSPAGGRTPLHF
TRBJ1-1	TRBV28	CASSPRGMNTEAFF
TRBJ2-1	TRBV29-1	CSVDVGGPNEQFF
TRBJ1-2	TRBV11-2	CASSPSGAGSYGYTF
TRBJ1-2	TRBV25-1	CASGDGFYGYTF
TRBJ2-5	TRBV6-5	CASSQTPGGATQYF
TRBJ2-2	TRBV5-4	CASSIDAGELFF
TRBJ1-1	TRBV7-8	CASSLVGRGGGGTEAFF
TRBJ1-4	TRBV12-3/TRBV12-4	CASRSRGYEKLFF
TRBJ2-1	TRBV28	CASSFSQGYNEQFF
TRBJ1-1	TRBV7-2	CASSLVVGQGREAFF
TRBJ2-3	TRBV27	CASAGGSSTDTQYF
TRBJ2-5	TRBV2	CASSRDRRALETQYF
TRBJ1-1	TRBV28	CASRQQGLRPEAFF
TRBJ2-3	TRBV4-2	CASSQAQGADTQYF